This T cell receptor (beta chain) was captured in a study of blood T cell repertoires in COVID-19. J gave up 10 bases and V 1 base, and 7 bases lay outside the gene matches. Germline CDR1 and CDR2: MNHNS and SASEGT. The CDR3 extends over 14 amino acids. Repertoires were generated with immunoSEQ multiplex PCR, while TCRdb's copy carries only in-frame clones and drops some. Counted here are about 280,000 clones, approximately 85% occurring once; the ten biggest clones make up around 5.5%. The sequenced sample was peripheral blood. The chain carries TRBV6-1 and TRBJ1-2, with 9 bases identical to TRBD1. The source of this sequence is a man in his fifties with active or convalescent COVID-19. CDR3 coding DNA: TGTGCCAGCAGTGAAGTTGGACAGGGGTTTTTCTACACCTTC. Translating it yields CASSEVGQGFFYTF.